This entry lists 19 T cell receptor beta chains sequenced from one sample in a study of blood T cell repertoires in COVID-19. This table comes from immunoSEQ multiplex PCR, and its TCRdb copy is limited to in-frame clones, with some not included. The sample lists some 190,000 clones, over 75% occurring once. Material for sequencing was peripheral blood. The receptor set was obtained from a person aged 70 to 80 with COVID-19, enrolled during active disease.

This clone was recorded only once. This chain uses TRBV5-1 with TRBJ1-2; 7 bases align to TRBD1. The V gene's germline CDR1 is SGHRS and CDR2 YFSETQ. Losses at the gene ends were 5 bases for V and 6 bases for J; bases not matched to a gene: 16. The CDR3 runs 16 residues. The chain's CDR3 is CASRSGTRGERDGYTF. DNA for the CDR3: TGCGCCAGCAGGTCCGGGACCAGGGGGGAGAGGGATGGCTACACCTTC.

The chain has TRBV7-9 and TRBJ1-3; the D is unclear. CDR3 length: 15 residues. The V and J ends lost 1 base and 1 base respectively, with 8 bases between them. CDR1 SEHNR and CDR2 FQNEAQ come from the germline V gene (reference sequence). CDR3 coding DNA: TGTGCCAGCAGCTTAGGTGTACTTTCTGGAAACACCATATATTTT. It specifies CASSLGVLSGNTIYF. Supplemented by reference TRBV7-9 and TRBJ1-3, the full variable domain reads DTGVSQNPRHKITKRGQNVTFRCDPISEHNRLYWYRQTLGQGPEFLTYFQNEAQLEKSRLLSDRFSAERPKGSFSTLEIQRTEQGDSAMYLCASSLGVLSGNTIYFGEGSWLTVV.

This clone was detected only once. The chain couples TRBV9 to TRBJ1-1; 10 nucleotides line up with TRBD1. This CDR3 is built from 16 residues. Looked up from germline, CDR1 is SGDLS and CDR2 is YYNGEE. Trimming removed 3 bases from V and 3 bases from J; junction bases left unmatched: 8. The CDR3 spells CASSEGPTGGYTEAFF. The CDR3 DNA follows: TGTGCCAGCAGCGAGGGGCCGACAGGGGGCTACACTGAAGCTTTCTTT.

The chain has TRBV7-3 and TRBJ2-3; TRBD2 agrees at 14 bases. This CDR3 has 15 amino acids. From germline, CDR1 is SGHTA and CDR2 FQGTGA. V shed 5 bases, J shed 4 bases, and the junction held 2 bases outside the gene matches. The CDR3 loop reads CASSPGLAGADTQYF. The CDR3, as DNA: TGTGCCAGCAGCCCGGGACTAGCGGGAGCAGATACGCAGTATTTT.

V is TRBV6-5 and J is TRBJ1-6, with D perhaps TRBD1 (5 bases). Trimming stripped 8 bases from V and 9 bases from J, with 17 bases between. Per germline, CDR1 MNHEY and CDR2 SVGAGI. This CDR3 has 14 amino acids. The CDR3 loop reads CASSPSGGVSPLHF. Here the CDR3 DNA reads TGTGCCAGCTCTCCTTCTGGGGGGGTTTCACCCCTCCACTTT.

The rearrangement uses TRBV7-9 and TRBJ2-1; a weak D match, TRBD2 (6 bases). The CDR3 contains 14 residues. The germline V gene encodes CDR1 SEHNR and CDR2 FQNEAQ (reference sequence). Deletions cut 3 bases from V and 7 bases from J, with 13 bases between. Here the CDR3 reads CASSLGGGMNEQFF. The CDR3 nucleotides are TGTGCCAGCAGCTTGGGTGGAGGGATGAATGAGCAGTTCTTC.

The rearrangement joins TRBV6-5 to TRBJ1-2, with 9 nucleotides matching TRBD1. Per the germline V gene, CDR1 is MNHEY and CDR2 is SVGAGI. Trimming cost V 7 bases and J 7 bases; bases outside gene matches: 10. The CDR3 spans 14 residues. The CDR3 loop is CASTKRTGVSGYTF. The CDR3 nucleotides are TGTGCCAGCACCAAAAGGACAGGGGTTTCTGGCTACACCTTC.

The gene calls are TRBV19 and TRBJ2-5; 10 positions agree with TRBD2. The CDR3 is 14 amino acids. Trimming removed 5 bases from V and 9 bases from J; junction bases left unmatched: 9. Germline V gene lookup returns CDR1 LNHDA and CDR2 SQIVND (reference sequence). CDR3 DNA: TGTGCCAGTAGTCGGACTAGCGGCCAGGGGGCCCAGTACTTC. Translation gives CASSRTSGQGAQYF. The whole variable domain, filled in from reference TRBV19 and TRBJ2-5, reads DGGITQSPKYLFRKEGQNVTLSCEQNLNHDAMYWYRQDPGQGLRLIYYSQIVNDFQKGDIAEGYSVSREKKESFPLTVTSAQKNPTAFYLCASSRTSGQGAQYFGPGTRLLVL.

The chain couples TRBV2 to TRBJ2-7; 11 bases are shared with TRBD2. This CDR3 has 16 amino acids. Germline assignment: CDR1 SNHLY and CDR2 FYNNEI. The J segment lost 2 bases and the V segment lost 5 bases, leaving 8 bases of the junction unmatched. The CDR3 sequence is CASSPSGRPPTYEQYF. CDR3 bases: TGTGCCAGCAGTCCTAGCGGGAGGCCCCCAACCTACGAGCAGTACTTC.

The chain couples TRBV15 to TRBJ2-2, with 9 bases aligning to TRBD2. The CDR3 length is 16 residues. V trimming: 5 bases; J trimming: 6 bases; junction bases outside the gene matches: 10. CDR1 and CDR2 (germline): LNHNV, YYDKDF (reference sequence). The DNA for the CDR3 is TGTGCCACCAGCGGCGGTGGGCTAGCGGGGCCCGGGGAGCTGTTTTTT. Protein: CATSGGGLAGPGELFF.

CDR3 region: CASSPHLAGTDTQYF. The DNA for the CDR3 is TGTGCCAGCAGCCCCCATCTAGCCGGCACAGATACGCAGTATTTT. The chain joins TRBV6-2 or TRBV6-3 to TRBJ2-3, with TRBD2 as a possible D gene (5 bases). The CDR3 is 15 residues long. Germline V lookup: CDR1 MNHEY, CDR2 SVGEGT. The germline V and J ends were trimmed by 6 bases and 1 base, with 14 bases remaining between them.

The chain recombines TRBV7-8 with TRBJ1-5; no definite D call. This CDR3 has 15 residues. Trimming shortened V by 5 bases and J by 0 bases, and 11 bases separated the two germline ends. CDR1 and CDR2 (germline): SGHVS, FQNEAQ. The CDR3 coding sequence is TGTGCCAGCAGCCGGACGCGGAATAGCAATCAGCCCCAGCATTTT. Encoded protein: CASSRTRNSNQPQHF. Drawing the rest from reference TRBV7-8 and TRBJ1-5, the complete variable domain is GAGVSQSPRYKVAKRGQDVALRCDPISGHVSLFWYQQALGQGPEFLTYFQNEAQLDKSGLPSDRFFAERPEGSVSTLKIQRTQQEDSAVYLCASSRTRNSNQPQHFGDGTRLSIL.

This sequence joins TRBV5-5 and TRBJ2-7, with 9 positions matching TRBD1. This CDR3 contains 19 residues. Germline V gives CDR1 SGHKS, CDR2 YYEKEE (reference sequence). The V segment lost 5 bases and the J segment 7 bases; nucleotides outside the gene matches: 25. CDR3 protein: CASSRYYRDRVLEDVEQYF. As DNA, the CDR3 is TGTGCCAGCAGTCGTTACTACCGGGACAGGGTGCTGGAGGATGTGGAGCAGTACTTC.

Only a few counts were recorded for this clone. The chain links TRBV21-1 to TRBJ2-1; the table's D call, TRBD2, has no DNA check behind it. TRBV21-1 is a pseudogene. This CDR3 spans 15 amino acids. CDR3 DNA sequence: TGTGCCAGCAGTGCCGGGACTAGCGGGAGGAGTGAGCAGTTCTTC. Translated, it gives CASSAGTSGRSEQFF.

The J gene is TRBJ2-5, the V gene TRBV14; 8 bases are a match to TRBD1. Germline CDR1 reads SGHDN; CDR2 reads FVKESK. Losses at the gene ends were 4 bases for V and 7 bases for J; bases not matched to a gene: 5. This CDR3 has 13 amino acids. In DNA form, the CDR3 reads TGTGCCAGCAGCCTGGACAGGGTAGGGACCCAGTACTTC. Its protein product is CASSLDRVGTQYF.

This sequence joins TRBV30 and TRBJ1-4; D ambiguous. V was trimmed by 5 bases and J by 2 bases, leaving 9 bases between them. The CDR3 totals 13 residues. The germline V gene encodes CDR1 GTSNPN and CDR2 SVGIG (reference sequence). CDR3 residues: CAWQAGTNEKLFF. As DNA, the CDR3 is TGTGCCTGGCAGGCGGGGACTAATGAAAAACTGTTTTTT.

In its sample, this clone was seen once. V and J are TRBV15 and TRBJ2-1; D ambiguous. Trimming pared 1 base from V and 4 bases from J, leaving 5 bases between. CDR3 length: 13 residues. CDR1 is LNHNV and CDR2 is YYDKDF in the germline V gene (reference sequence). The CDR3 DNA reads TGTGCCACCAGCAGAGGCCGGTACAATGAGCAGTTCTTC. The encoded protein is CATSRGRYNEQFF. The whole variable domain, filled in from reference TRBV15 and TRBJ2-1, reads DAMVIQNPRYQVTQFGKPVTLSCSQTLNHNVMYWYQQKSSQAPKLLFHYYDKDFNNEADTPDNFQSRRPNTSFCFLDIRSPGLGDTAMYLCATSRGRYNEQFFGPGTRLTVL.

This chain joins TRBV5-4 and TRBJ2-1, with 7 bases fitting TRBD1. The CDR3 spans 15 residues. CDR1 is SGHNT and CDR2 is YYREEE in the germline V gene (reference sequence). J lost 12 bases, V lost 4 bases, and 16 bases had no gene match. CDR3 nucleotide sequence: TGTGCCAGCAGCCCGGGACAGAACGGCGTGAGTGGGCAGTTCTTC. It codes for CASSPGQNGVSGQFF. The entire variable domain, with the rest obtained from reference TRBV5-4 and TRBJ2-1, is as follows: ETGVTQSPTHLIKTRGQQVTLRCSSQSGHNTVSWYQQALGQGPQFIFQYYREEENGRGNFPPRFSGLQFPNYSSELNVNALELDDSALYLCASSPGQNGVSGQFFGPGTRLTVL.

The chain carries TRBV7-2 and TRBJ1-1; D might be TRBD1 (6 bases). Deletions cut 5 bases from V and 7 bases from J, with 14 bases between. Germline V gene data show CDR1 as SGHTA and CDR2 as FQGNSA. The CDR3 runs to 13 residues. The DNA of the CDR3 is TGTGCCAGCAGCCTTCGACAGGACGATGAAGCTTTCTTT. Its protein is CASSLRQDDEAFF.